This T cell receptor beta chain is from a study of blood T cells in healthy people across ages. Study overall: The template switching approach captured approximately one barcoded beta molecule for every two T cells.

Then a second PCR, running roughly 7 to 11 cycles, was carried out with a sample-barcoded 5' primer and a J-beta primer mix. Unique molecular identifiers of 12 random nucleotides labeled each cDNA. MiXCR was run by TCRdb on the 5' RACE reads, yielding one entry per CDR3 protein. The table has 800,000 or so distinct CDR3 sequences, 20% to 25% seen once. In germline, CDR1 is SEHNR, CDR2 FQNEAQ (reference sequence). CDR3 length equals 15 residues. For this clonotype: Antigen specificity is unknown. One junction end disagrees with the germline gene, perhaps due to a read error.

Study-wide results and caveats: Expanded clonotype shifts may have been confounded, as the donors had an unknown CMV status.

These data also formed part of another study, on T cells of mothers and their children.

The gene calls are TRBV7-9 and TRBJ2-7; TRBD2 matches 10 bases. This sequence was found in a boy aged 5-17 years in good health. Sequenced sample: blood. The CDR3 bases are TGTGCCAGCAGTCCTAGCGGGGGTTTCTCCTACGAGCACTACTTC. Translated: CASSPSGGFSYEHYF. Drawing the rest from reference TRBV7-9 and TRBJ2-7, the complete variable domain is DTGVSQNPRHKITKRGQNVTFRCDPISEHNRLYWYRQTLGQGPEFLTYFQNEAQLEKSRLLSDRFSAERPKGSFSTLEIQRTEQGDSAMYLCASSPSGGFSYEHYFGPGTRLTVT.